The next 2 T cell receptor beta chains were all read from a single sample in a study of OX40 agonist ivuxolimab in advanced cancers. Using immunoSEQ multiplex PCR, the repertoire was profiled, and TCRdb retains in-frame clones only, with some absent. The sample has some 76,000 clones; roughly 92% are singletons. The sequenced sample was CD4+ or CD8+ T cells sorted from blood, obtained in a trial of the OX40 agonist ivuxolimab. The receptors were gathered from an adult with an advanced solid tumor such as melanoma, head and neck, liver or kidney cancer.

The chain couples TRBV15 to TRBJ2-1; TRBD2 might be the D (6 bases). V shed 8 bases and J shed 2 bases, with 10 bases lying between them. CDR1 is LNHNV, CDR2 YYDKDF, per germline (reference sequence). CDR3 size: 13 residues. This chain's CDR3 is CATRERPYNEQFF. The DNA for the CDR3 is TGTGCCACCCGGGAGAGACCCTACAATGAGCAGTTCTTC. The whole variable domain, remainder taken from reference TRBV15 and TRBJ2-1, is DAMVIQNPRYQVTQFGKPVTLSCSQTLNHNVMYWYQQKSSQAPKLLFHYYDKDFNNEADTPDNFQSRRPNTSFCFLDIRSPGLGDTAMYLCATRERPYNEQFFGPGTRLTVL.

The chain employs TRBV20-1 and TRBJ2-3; no clear D gene. Germline V gene sequence: CDR1 DFQATT, CDR2 SNEGSKA (reference sequence). Trimming took off 6 bases at V and 8 bases at J, with 9 bases between the two ends. The CDR3 totals 10 residues. The CDR3 is CSAIHGTQYF. In DNA, the CDR3 is TGCAGTGCCATACACGGTACGCAGTATTTT.